Detailed here is one T cell receptor (beta chain). The sample is drawn from a study of technical replicates of blood from several donors. TCRdb's table, derived via immunoSEQ multiplex PCR, lists solely in-frame clones and lacks some. The sample has some 60,000 clones, around 87% seen once; the top ten hold about 5.2%. The sequence was obtained from a human donor in good health. Some clones in this sample may be carry-over from other donors' samples. The sequenced material came from PBMCs.

As DNA, the CDR3 is TGTGCCAGCAGCGGTGGGACAGGGGAAATGGGAGAGCAGTACTTC. Protein product: CASSGGTGEMGEQYF. V usage is TRBV9 and J usage is TRBJ2-7; 10 bases match TRBD1. This CDR3 contains 15 residues. Trimming removed 3 bases from V and 7 bases from J; junction bases left unmatched: 10. CDR1 SGDLS and CDR2 YYNGEE come from the germline V gene.